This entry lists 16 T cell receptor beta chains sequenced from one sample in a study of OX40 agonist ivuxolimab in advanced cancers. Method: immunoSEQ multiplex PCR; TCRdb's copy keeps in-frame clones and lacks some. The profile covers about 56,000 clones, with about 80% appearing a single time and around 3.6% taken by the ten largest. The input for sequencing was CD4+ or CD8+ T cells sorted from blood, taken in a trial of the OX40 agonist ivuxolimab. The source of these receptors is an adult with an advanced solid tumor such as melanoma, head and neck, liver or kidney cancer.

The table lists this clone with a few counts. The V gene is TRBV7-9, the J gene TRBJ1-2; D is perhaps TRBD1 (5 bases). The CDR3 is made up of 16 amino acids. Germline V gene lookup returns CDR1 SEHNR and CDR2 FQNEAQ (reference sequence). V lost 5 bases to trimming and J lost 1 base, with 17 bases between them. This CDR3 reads CASSAGDGYLNYGYTF. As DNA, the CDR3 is TGTGCCAGCAGCGCTGGGGACGGATACCTTAACTATGGCTACACCTTC.

CDR3: CASSVEPGRGYTF. In nucleotides, the CDR3 is TGTGCCAGCAGCGTAGAGCCAGGACGTGGCTACACCTTC. V usage is TRBV9 and J usage is TRBJ1-2, with no clear D. CDR3 length equals 13 residues. Germline CDR1 is SGDLS and CDR2 is YYNGEE. Trimming shortened V by 0 bases and J by 7 bases, and 10 bases separated the two germline ends.

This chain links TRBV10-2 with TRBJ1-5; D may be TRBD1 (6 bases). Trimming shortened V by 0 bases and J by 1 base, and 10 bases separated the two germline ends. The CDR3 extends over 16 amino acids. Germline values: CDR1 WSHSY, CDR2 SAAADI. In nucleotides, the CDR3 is TGCGCCAGCAGTGAGTCTGGAGGGGGAAGCAATCAGCCCCAGCATTTT. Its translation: CASSESGGGSNQPQHF.

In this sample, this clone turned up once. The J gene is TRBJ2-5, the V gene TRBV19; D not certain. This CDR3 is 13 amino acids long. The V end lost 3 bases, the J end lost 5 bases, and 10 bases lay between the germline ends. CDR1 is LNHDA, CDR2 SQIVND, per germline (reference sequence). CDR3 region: CASSIGDRETQYF. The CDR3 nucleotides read TGTGCCAGTAGTATTGGGGATCGGGAGACCCAGTACTTC.

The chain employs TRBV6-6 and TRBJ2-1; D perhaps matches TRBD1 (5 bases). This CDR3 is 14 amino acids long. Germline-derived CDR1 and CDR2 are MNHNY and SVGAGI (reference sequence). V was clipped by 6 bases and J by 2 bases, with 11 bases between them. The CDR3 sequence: CASRGRQTYNEQFF. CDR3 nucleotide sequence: TGTGCCAGCAGGGGAAGACAGACCTACAATGAGCAGTTCTTC.

CDR3 in DNA: TGTGCCAGCAGCCCTTATCGGACAGGGATGAGCACCTACGAGCAGTACTTC. Its translation: CASSPYRTGMSTYEQYF. The V and J genes are TRBV28 and TRBJ2-7; 8 bases fit TRBD1. CDR1 and CDR2 from the germline V gene are MDHEN and SYDVKM. The CDR3 sequence is 17 residues long. Trimming took 6 bases from V and 2 from J; bases not matched to a gene: 15.

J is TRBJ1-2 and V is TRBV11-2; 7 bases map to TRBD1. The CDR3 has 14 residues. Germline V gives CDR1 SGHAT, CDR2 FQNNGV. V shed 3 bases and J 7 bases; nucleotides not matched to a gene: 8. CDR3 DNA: TGTGCCAGCAGCTTGGCACAGGGGACCCGTGGCTACACCTTC. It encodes CASSLAQGTRGYTF.

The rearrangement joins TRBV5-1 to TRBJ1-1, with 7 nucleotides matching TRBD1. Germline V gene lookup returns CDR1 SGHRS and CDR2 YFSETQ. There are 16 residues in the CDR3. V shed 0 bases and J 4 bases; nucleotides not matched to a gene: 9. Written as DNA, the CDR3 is TGCGCCAGCAGCTTGGTGAGGGGGCGAAGAGGCACTGAAGCTTTCTTT. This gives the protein CASSLVRGRRGTEAFF.

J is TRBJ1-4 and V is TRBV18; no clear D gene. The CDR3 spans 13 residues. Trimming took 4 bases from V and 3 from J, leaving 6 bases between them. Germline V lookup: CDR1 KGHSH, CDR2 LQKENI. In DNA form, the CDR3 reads TGTGCCAGCTCACTCTCTGCTAATGAAAAACTGTTTTTT. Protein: CASSLSANEKLFF. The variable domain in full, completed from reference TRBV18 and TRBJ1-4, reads NAGVMQNPRHLVRRRGQEARLRCSPMKGHSHVYWYRQLPEEGLKFMVYLQKENIIDESGMPKERFSAEFPKEGPSILRIQQVVRGDSAAYFCASSLSANEKLFFGSGTQLSVL.

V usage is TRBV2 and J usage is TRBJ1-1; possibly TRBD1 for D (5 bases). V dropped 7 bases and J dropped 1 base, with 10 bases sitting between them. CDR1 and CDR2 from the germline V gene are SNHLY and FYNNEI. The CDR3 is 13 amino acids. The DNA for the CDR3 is TGTGCCAGCACCAAGGACACGAACACTGAAGCTTTCTTT. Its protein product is CASTKDTNTEAFF.

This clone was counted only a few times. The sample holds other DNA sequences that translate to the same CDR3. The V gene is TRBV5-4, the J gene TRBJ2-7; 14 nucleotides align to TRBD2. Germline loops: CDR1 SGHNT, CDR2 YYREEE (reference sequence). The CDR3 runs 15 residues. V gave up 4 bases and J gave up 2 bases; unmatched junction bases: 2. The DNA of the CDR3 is TGTGCCAGCAGCCTGGGACTAGCGGGGGCCTACGAGCAGTACTTC. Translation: CASSLGLAGAYEQYF.

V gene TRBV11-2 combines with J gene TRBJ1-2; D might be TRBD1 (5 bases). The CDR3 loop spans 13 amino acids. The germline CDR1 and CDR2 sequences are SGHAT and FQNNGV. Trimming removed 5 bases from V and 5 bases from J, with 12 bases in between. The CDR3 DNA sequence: TGTGCCAGCAGCCGACAGCCGGATTATGGCTACACCTTC. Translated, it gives CASSRQPDYGYTF.

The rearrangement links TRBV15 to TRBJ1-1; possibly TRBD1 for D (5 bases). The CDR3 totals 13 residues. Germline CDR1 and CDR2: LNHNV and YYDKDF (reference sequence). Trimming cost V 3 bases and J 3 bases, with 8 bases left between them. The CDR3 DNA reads TGTGCCACCAGCAGGCTACAGGACACTGAAGCTTTCTTT. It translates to CATSRLQDTEAFF.

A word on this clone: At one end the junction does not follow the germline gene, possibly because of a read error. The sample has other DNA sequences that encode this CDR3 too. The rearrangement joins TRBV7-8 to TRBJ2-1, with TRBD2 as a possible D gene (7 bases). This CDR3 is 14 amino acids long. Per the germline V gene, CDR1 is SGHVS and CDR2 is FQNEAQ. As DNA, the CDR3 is TGTGCCAGCAGCTTAGCGGGAGGGGGAAATGAGCAATTCTTC. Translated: CASSLAGGGNEQFF. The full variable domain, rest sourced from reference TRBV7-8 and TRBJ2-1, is GAGVSQSPRYKVAKRGQDVALRCDPISGHVSLFWYQQALGQGPEFLTYFQNEAQLDKSGLPSDRFFAERPEGSVSTLKIQRTQQEDSAVYLCASSLAGGGNEQFFGPGTRLTVL.

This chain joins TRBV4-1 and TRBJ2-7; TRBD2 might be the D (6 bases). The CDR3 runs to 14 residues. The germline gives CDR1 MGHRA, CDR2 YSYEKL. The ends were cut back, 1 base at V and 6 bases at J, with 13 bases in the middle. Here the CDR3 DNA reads TGCGCCAGCAGCCAAGTCGGAGGGATAGGCGAGCAGTACTTC. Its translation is CASSQVGGIGEQYF.

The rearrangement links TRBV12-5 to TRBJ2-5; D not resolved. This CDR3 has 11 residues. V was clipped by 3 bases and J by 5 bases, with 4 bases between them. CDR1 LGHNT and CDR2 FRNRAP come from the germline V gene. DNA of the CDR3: TGTGCTAGTGGTTTTTTTGAGACCCAGTACTTC. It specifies CASGFFETQYF.